The 8 T cell receptor beta chains below all came from one sample that was sequenced in a study of blood T cell repertoires in COVID-19. The assay was immunoSEQ multiplex PCR, and TCRdb's table has in-frame clones only and misses some. The repertoire includes 160,000 or so clones, about 90% of them detected once, and less than 3% sits in the top ten. The sequenced sample consisted of peripheral blood. The receptors derive from a man aged 55 to 70 with acute or convalescent COVID-19.

V and J are TRBV7-2 and TRBJ2-2, with D uncertain. The CDR3 has 13 residues. V was cut by 4 bases and J by 2 bases, with 5 bases left in between. Germline V gene sequence: CDR1 SGHTA, CDR2 FQGNSA. The CDR3 is CASSSYNTGELFF. CDR3 bases: TGTGCCAGCAGCTCCTACAACACCGGGGAGCTGTTTTTT.

The J gene is TRBJ2-7, the V gene TRBV15, with D tentatively TRBD2 (5 bases). Trimming shortened V by 11 bases and J by 2 bases, and 13 bases separated the two germline ends. Per germline, CDR1 LNHNV and CDR2 YYDKDF (reference sequence). The length of the CDR3 is 12 residues. The CDR3 DNA reads TGTGCCCCGGAGGAAGGGCCCTACGAGCAGTACTTC. Its protein is CAPEEGPYEQYF.

The chain is built from TRBV10-1 and TRBJ2-1; no definite D call. Germline V gives CDR1 WNHNN, CDR2 SYGVQD (reference sequence). The CDR3 extends over 15 amino acids. Deletions cut 3 bases from V and 5 bases from J, with 14 bases between. CDR3 coding DNA: TGCGCCAGCAGTGAAGTAGCCCTTAGAAACAATGAGCAGTTCTTC. Its translation is CASSEVALRNNEQFF.

This clone is a singleton in its sample. The chain has TRBV4-3 and TRBJ1-1; no definite D call. The CDR3 runs to 14 residues. Trimming took 3 bases from V and 6 from J, leaving 14 bases between them. Germline CDR1 reads LGHNA; CDR2 reads YSLEER. In DNA, the CDR3 is TGCGCCAGCAGCCACCATACCACTATAGCTGAAGCTTTCTTT. Translation gives CASSHHTTIAEAFF.

The chain links TRBV2 to TRBJ1-4; maybe TRBD1 (6 bases). Between the trimmed V and J ends, which lost 8 bases and 5 bases, there was a span of 21 bases. Germline V gene data show CDR1 as SNHLY and CDR2 as FYNNEI. This CDR3 region has 16 residues. The CDR3 loop reads CASFFSGGAINEKLFF. In nucleotides, the CDR3 is TGTGCCAGCTTCTTCTCGGGGGGGGCTATAAATGAAAAACTGTTTTTT.

The chain carries TRBV27 and TRBJ2-2; D is unclear. V lost 5 bases and J lost 3, with 13 bases in between. This CDR3 is built from 15 residues. Per germline, CDR1 MNHEY and CDR2 SMNVEV (reference sequence). CDR3 loop: CASSPVSPYTGELFF. As DNA, the CDR3 is TGTGCCAGCAGTCCAGTTTCTCCCTACACCGGGGAGCTGTTTTTT.

Comments on this clone: Relative to the germline gene, one junction end is altered; a read error may explain this. V and J are TRBV19 and TRBJ1-5; 8 positions match TRBD1. This CDR3 has 15 residues. CDR1 is LNHDA and CDR2 is SQIVND in the germline V gene (reference sequence). In DNA, the CDR3 is TGTGCCAGTAGGATAGGACAGGGCCGGCATCAGCCCCAGCATTTT. Its protein product is CASRIGQGRHQPQHF. The full variable domain, in which reference TRBV19 and TRBJ1-5 provide the parts outside the CDR3, is DGGITQSPKYLFRKEGQNVTLSCEQNLNHDAMYWYRQDPGQGLRLIYYSQIVNDFQKGDIAEGYSVSREKKESFPLTVTSAQKNPTAFYLCASRIGQGRHQPQHFGDGTRLSIL.

The gene calls are TRBV12-3 or TRBV12-4 and TRBJ1-2; D call uncertain. CDR3 length: 12 residues. V was trimmed by 3 bases and J by 8 bases, leaving 10 bases between them. The CDR3 sequence: CASSLFGVGYTF. In DNA form, the CDR3 reads TGTGCCAGCAGTTTGTTTGGAGTCGGCTACACCTTC.